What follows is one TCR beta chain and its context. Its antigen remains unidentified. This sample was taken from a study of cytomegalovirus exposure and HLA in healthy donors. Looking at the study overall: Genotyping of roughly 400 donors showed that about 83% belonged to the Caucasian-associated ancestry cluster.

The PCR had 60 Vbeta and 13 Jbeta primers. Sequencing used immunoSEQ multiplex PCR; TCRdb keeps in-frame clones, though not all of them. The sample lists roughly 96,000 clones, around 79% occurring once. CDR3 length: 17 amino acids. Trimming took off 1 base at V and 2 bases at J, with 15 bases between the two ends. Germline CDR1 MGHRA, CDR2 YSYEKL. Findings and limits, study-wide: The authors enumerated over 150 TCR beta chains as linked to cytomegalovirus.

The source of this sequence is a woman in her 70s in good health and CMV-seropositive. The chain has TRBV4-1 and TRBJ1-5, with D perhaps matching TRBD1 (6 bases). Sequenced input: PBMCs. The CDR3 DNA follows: TGCGCCAGCAGCCAAGGGGCGGGGGCCATCGGCAATCAGCCCCAGCATTTT. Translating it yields CASSQGAGAIGNQPQHF.